What follows are 21 T cell receptor beta chains derived from one specimen sequenced in a study of coeliac disease. TCRdb keeps only in-frame clones here, not all; method: immunoSEQ multiplex PCR. The data hold about 3,300 clones, with roughly half observed a single time. The sample was intraepithelial lymphocytes from the gut. The receptors were sampled from a woman aged 70-85 years with celiac disease.

In its sample, this clone is medium-sized (0.01 to 0.1%). V usage is TRBV27 and J usage is TRBJ2-7, with TRBD1 matching 8 bases. CDR1 and CDR2 (germline): MNHEY, SMNVEV (reference sequence). J was trimmed by 5 bases and V by 1 base; bases with no gene match: 7. The CDR3 contains 15 residues. The CDR3 DNA is TGTGCCAGCAGTTTATTCAGGGGGCGCCCCCACGAGCAGTACTTC. Amino acids: CASSLFRGRPHEQYF.

V gene TRBV5-5 combines with J gene TRBJ2-7; 11 nucleotides line up with TRBD1. The germline V gene has CDR1 SGHKS and CDR2 YYEKEE (reference sequence). The V segment lost 3 bases and the J segment 4 bases; nucleotides outside the gene matches: 6. The CDR3 loop spans 15 amino acids. The DNA of the CDR3 is TGTGCCAGCAGCTATACCGGGACAGGGGGGTACGAGCAGTACTTC. Its translation: CASSYTGTGGYEQYF.

This chain connects TRBV21-1 to TRBJ1-1; the table's D call, TRBD1, has no DNA check behind it. TRBV21-1 is noted as a pseudogene. This CDR3 spans 16 amino acids. The CDR3: CASSKGLWDRGPEAFF. The CDR3 DNA reads TGTGCCAGCAGCAAAGGGTTATGGGACAGGGGACCTGAAGCTTTCTTT.

The V and J genes are TRBV2 and TRBJ1-2; no reliable D call. This CDR3 is built from 13 residues. Germline V lookup: CDR1 SNHLY, CDR2 FYNNEI. V dropped 2 bases and J dropped 4 bases, with 8 bases sitting between them. The CDR3 sequence: CASSERQVYGYTF. CDR3 sequence (DNA): TGTGCCAGCAGTGAACGGCAGGTCTATGGCTACACCTTC.

This clone was seen more than once but under ten times. This sequence joins TRBV19 and TRBJ2-7; TRBD1 might be the D (6 bases). The V gene lost 11 bases and the J gene lost 6 bases, with 20 bases spanning the gap. The germline V gene encodes CDR1 LNHDA and CDR2 SQIVND (reference sequence). The CDR3 is 13 amino acids. The CDR3 reads CASHSGAGGEQYF. For the CDR3, the DNA is TGTGCCTCCCACTCAGGGGCCGGTGGCGAGCAGTACTTC. Full variable domain (remainder filled in from reference TRBV19 and TRBJ2-7): DGGITQSPKYLFRKEGQNVTLSCEQNLNHDAMYWYRQDPGQGLRLIYYSQIVNDFQKGDIAEGYSVSREKKESFPLTVTSAQKNPTAFYLCASHSGAGGEQYFGPGTRLTVT.

This clone was seen more than once but under ten times. The V and J genes are TRBV28 and TRBJ2-5, with a weak D call TRBD2 (5 bases). This CDR3 region has 14 residues. Deletions cut 6 bases from V and 4 bases from J, with 15 bases between. The germline V gene encodes CDR1 MDHEN and CDR2 SYDVKM. The CDR3 region has the DNA TGTGCCAGCAGCCTCAACCCGGGAATAGAGACCCAGTACTTC. Translation: CASSLNPGIETQYF.

The CDR3 spells CSVELWQGNYGYTF. CDR3 nucleotides: TGCAGCGTTGAGCTCTGGCAGGGAAACTATGGCTACACCTTC. This chain joins TRBV29-1 and TRBJ1-2, with D possibly matching TRBD1 (5 bases). V was clipped by 3 bases and J by 2 bases, with 13 bases between them. The CDR3 length is 14 residues. Germline assignment: CDR1 SQVTM and CDR2 ANQGSEA.

The chain uses TRBV27 and TRBJ1-1; D gene unclear. Per germline, CDR1 MNHEY and CDR2 SMNVEV (reference sequence). Trimming cost V 8 bases and J 0 bases, with 16 bases left between them. The CDR3 is 15 amino acids. The DNA for the CDR3 is TGTGCCAGCTCCGAGATAGAGGGAATGAACACTGAAGCTTTCTTT. This sequence encodes CASSEIEGMNTEAFF.

The chain has TRBV19 and TRBJ2-7; D gene uncertain. V was clipped by 2 bases and J by 0 bases, with 5 bases between them. This CDR3 region has 13 residues. Per germline, CDR1 LNHDA and CDR2 SQIVND (reference sequence). CDR3: CASSIPSSYEQYF. The CDR3 region has the DNA TGTGCCAGTAGTATACCGAGCTCCTACGAGCAGTACTTC.

The rearrangement uses TRBV7-9 and TRBJ2-5, with TRBD2 identical over 8 bases. CDR3 size: 15 residues. The trim removed 5 bases at V and 1 base at J, leaving 6 bases unmatched. Germline V CDR1 and CDR2: SEHNR, FQNEAQ (reference sequence). The CDR3 sequence: CASSDLAGSQETQYF. The DNA of the CDR3 is TGTGCCAGCAGCGATTTAGCGGGGAGCCAAGAGACCCAGTACTTC.

This clone was seen only a few times. The genes are TRBV4-3 and TRBJ1-1; unclear D gene. Germline loops: CDR1 LGHNA, CDR2 YSLEER. Trimming stripped 0 bases from V and 2 bases from J, with 10 bases between. The CDR3 has 15 amino acids. The CDR3 nucleotides read TGCGCCAGCAGCCAAGACAGAGGCACTAACACTGAAGCTTTCTTT. It is translated as CASSQDRGTNTEAFF.

This clone was counted only a few times. The CDR3 DNA reads TGCGCCAGCAGCCAAGACCCGAGGAACACCGGGGAGCTGTTTTTT. Residues: CASSQDPRNTGELFF. V usage is TRBV4-1 and J usage is TRBJ2-2; D unclear. Germline V CDR1 and CDR2: MGHRA, YSYEKL. V was cut by 0 bases and J by 1 base, with 6 bases left in between. The CDR3 is made up of 15 amino acids.

This clone showed up just a few times. The CDR3 here is CASSPGQGKQNIQYF. The CDR3 DNA is TGTGCCAGCAGTCCCGGCCAGGGAAAACAGAACATTCAGTACTTC. The chain employs TRBV6-5 and TRBJ2-4, with D possibly TRBD1 on 5 matching bases. The ends were cut back, 5 bases at V and 7 bases at J, with 18 bases in the middle. Per the germline V gene, CDR1 is MNHEY and CDR2 is SVGAGI. The CDR3 has 15 residues.

This clone turned up a few times. CDR3 DNA: TGCGCCAGCAGCCAAGTTTGGGCAGGAAGTAACTATGGCTACACCTTC. Its protein product is CASSQVWAGSNYGYTF. The chain uses TRBV4-3 and TRBJ1-2; D remains ambiguous. Trimming shortened V by 1 base and J by 1 base, and 13 bases separated the two germline ends. The germline V gene encodes CDR1 LGHNA and CDR2 YSLEER. The CDR3 extends over 16 amino acids.

CDR3 DNA: TGTGCCAGCAGTGCCGGGAGGGTCGTGACTGAAGCTTTCTTT. Its translation: CASSAGRVVTEAFF. The V gene is TRBV5-4, the J gene TRBJ1-1; D not certain. This CDR3 region has 14 residues. The ends were cut back, 5 bases at V and 5 bases at J, with 16 bases in the middle. Per the germline V gene, CDR1 is SGHNT and CDR2 is YYREEE (reference sequence).

This clone has only a few counts. The chain combines TRBV7-2 with TRBJ2-3, with 8 bases fitting TRBD2. The CDR3 consists of 14 residues. Trimming removed 4 bases from V and 6 bases from J; junction bases left unmatched: 6. From germline, CDR1 is SGHTA and CDR2 FQGNSA. The CDR3 is CASSSGLEGDTQYF. CDR3 in DNA: TGTGCCAGCAGCTCGGGACTAGAGGGGGATACGCAGTATTTT.

The rearrangement uses TRBV9 and TRBJ1-5, with D possibly matching TRBD1 (5 bases). Trimming stripped 0 bases from V and 3 bases from J, with 10 bases between. This CDR3 comprises 15 residues. The germline gives CDR1 SGDLS, CDR2 YYNGEE. CDR3 region: CASSVGRDHNQPQHF. In nucleotides, the CDR3 is TGTGCCAGCAGCGTAGGCAGGGATCACAATCAGCCCCAGCATTTT.

V is TRBV4-2 and J is TRBJ2-7; TRBD1 is a possible D gene (6 bases). The V and J ends lost 0 bases and 3 bases respectively, with 9 bases between them. The length of the CDR3 is 14 residues. From germline, CDR1 is LGHNA and CDR2 YNFKEQ. CDR3 amino acids: CASSQDPGDYEQYF. The CDR3, as DNA: TGTGCCAGCAGCCAAGATCCAGGGGACTACGAGCAGTACTTC.

This clone was seen a few times. V gene TRBV28 combines with J gene TRBJ2-1; TRBD1 matches at 8 bases. With 3 bases clipped from V and 6 bases from J, the junction kept 10 bases outside the gene matches. Germline V gene data show CDR1 as MDHEN and CDR2 as SYDVKM. This CDR3 has 16 residues. CDR3 amino acids: CASSFSTGGISNEQFF. CDR3 in DNA: TGTGCCAGCAGTTTCTCTACAGGGGGTATCTCCAATGAGCAGTTCTTC. Full variable domain (missing parts from reference TRBV28 and TRBJ2-1): DVKVTQSSRYLVKRTGEKVFLECVQDMDHENMFWYRQDPGLGLRLIYFSYDVKMKEKGDIPEGYSVSREKKERFSLILESASTNQTSMYLCASSFSTGGISNEQFFGPGTRLTVL.

This chain links TRBV7-2 with TRBJ1-4; 9 bases line up with TRBD1. Germline assignment: CDR1 SGHTA and CDR2 FQGNSA. There are 16 residues in the CDR3. V dropped 2 bases and J dropped 10; count of bases not matched to a gene: 11. The CDR3 DNA follows: TGTGCCAGCAGCTTAACTCCGGGACAGGGTTACGCAAAACTGTTTTTT. It translates to CASSLTPGQGYAKLFF.

V is TRBV19 and J is TRBJ1-1; the D is unclear. Germline loops: CDR1 LNHDA, CDR2 SQIVND (reference sequence). The ends were cut back, 6 bases at V and 5 bases at J, with 13 bases in the middle. This CDR3 region has 13 residues. CDR3 residues: CASSTNTMTEAFF. The CDR3 DNA sequence: TGTGCCAGTAGCACCAATACAATGACTGAAGCTTTCTTT. The complete variable domain, with remaining parts taken from reference TRBV19 and TRBJ1-1, reads DGGITQSPKYLFRKEGQNVTLSCEQNLNHDAMYWYRQDPGQGLRLIYYSQIVNDFQKGDIAEGYSVSREKKESFPLTVTSAQKNPTAFYLCASSTNTMTEAFFGQGTRLTVV.